The T cell receptor (beta chain) under discussion was sequenced for a study of T cell changes during pregnancy in multiple sclerosis. The CDR3 loop spans 14 amino acids. Trimming removed 6 bases from V and 4 bases from J; junction bases left unmatched: 4. The germline CDR1 and CDR2 sequences are MNHEY and SMNVEV (reference sequence). Clones were sequenced by immunoSEQ multiplex PCR, and TCRdb holds only the in-frame ones, with some missing. The sample lists tens of thousands of clones, roughly 90% seen once, with around 1% in the top ten. V usage is TRBV27 and J usage is TRBJ1-4, with TRBD1 matching 8 bases. The TCR sequence derives from a female donor with multiple sclerosis, enrolled in a pregnancy study. Material: peripheral blood, obtained before pregnancy. The CDR3 reads CASRHRGYNEKLFF. The DNA of the CDR3 is TGTGCCAGCAGGCACAGGGGGTATAATGAAAAACTGTTTTTT.